Here is one T cell receptor beta chain with its context. The antigen is undetermined. Use of 60 Vbeta and 13 Jbeta primers characterized the PCR. The method was immunoSEQ multiplex PCR; TCRdb's version includes in-frame clones alone and lacks a portion of them. The data contain approximately 150,000 clones, roughly a tenth of them singletons. These data belong to a study of cytomegalovirus exposure and HLA in healthy donors. The CDR3 length is 11 residues. Germline values: CDR1 SGHTA, CDR2 FQGNSA. The V end was cut by 3 bases, the J end by 7 bases, with 7 bases between. At sampling all donors were nominally healthy, likely with unrecorded immune exposures. Study conclusions and caveats: In a later analysis, common viral pathogens appeared linked to several of the most significant clusters. Rare sequences made up most TCRs, while some public TCRs were found in many donors.

The chain recombines TRBV7-2 with TRBJ2-7; unclear D gene. The TCR originated in a male donor in good health and CMV-seronegative. Sequenced input: PBMCs. The DNA of the CDR3 is TGTGCCAGCAGCTTCAATCGGGAGCAGTACTTC. Its translation: CASSFNREQYF.